This TCR beta chain was identified during a study of OX40 agonist ivuxolimab in advanced cancers. Assay used: immunoSEQ multiplex PCR; TCRdb lists only in-frame clones, some missing. The table includes 9,500 to 12,000 clones, less than 90% detected once. Study-level results: Clonal expansion was among the lowest in partial responders at 0.1-3.0 mg/kg, especially CD8+.

CDR1 is SGHRS and CDR2 is YFSETQ in the germline V gene. The CDR3 runs 15 residues. The germline V and J ends were trimmed by 4 bases and 6 bases, with 19 bases remaining between them. On this clone itself: The antigen is undetermined.

The starting material was CD4+ or CD8+ T cells sorted from blood, obtained in a trial of the OX40 agonist ivuxolimab. The sequence was collected from an adult with an advanced solid tumor such as melanoma, head and neck, liver or kidney cancer. The V gene is TRBV5-1, the J gene TRBJ1-2; a possible D gene is TRBD1 (6 bases). The CDR3 region has the DNA TGCGCCAGCAGCCCCAGGGGTGCGGGGGCGAATGGCTACACCTTC. This encodes CASSPRGAGANGYTF.